Presented here are 4 T cell receptor beta chains from one specimen sequenced in a study of cytomegalovirus exposure and HLA in healthy donors (dated by TCRdb to 2016 to 2017). Libraries were built with the immunoSEQ multiplex PCR assay. For the multiplex PCR, a mixture combining 60 forward primers for TCR Vbeta segments and 13 reverse primers for TCR Jbeta segments was used. Not all clones reach the TCRdb copy of this immuneACCESS table, which keeps in-frame sequences only. Checked studies attribute under half of the gap to unresolved V genes and leave the rest unexplained. Counted in this sample were under 140,000 clones; 70% to 90% of them appeared once. Around 1.9% of the sample belongs to the ten largest clones. The sample taken for sequencing was PBMCs. These receptors were taken from a middle-aged man in good health and CMV-seronegative.

The rearrangement joins TRBV28 to TRBJ2-3; weak D call: TRBD1 (6 bases). The CDR3 extends over 15 amino acids. The germline V gene encodes CDR1 MDHEN and CDR2 SYDVKM. V was clipped by 4 bases and J by 1 base, with 12 bases between them. The CDR3 sequence: CASSSAGAGTDTQYF. CDR3 coding DNA: TGTGCCAGCAGTTCGGCAGGGGCTGGCACAGATACGCAGTATTTT.

In its sample, this clone was seen once. The V and J genes are TRBV2 and TRBJ2-2, with D perhaps matching TRBD2 (7 bases). Germline assignment: CDR1 SNHLY and CDR2 FYNNEI. The CDR3 runs 15 residues. The germline V and J ends were trimmed by 5 bases and 4 bases, with 14 bases remaining between them. CDR3 sequence (DNA): TGTGCCAGCAGTCCCCTCGGGGGGCTCACCGGGGAGCTGTTTTTT. Residues: CASSPLGGLTGELFF.

The gene calls are TRBV6-5 and TRBJ1-2, with 7 nucleotides matching TRBD1. The CDR3 runs to 15 residues. Per germline, CDR1 MNHEY and CDR2 SVGAGI. V lost 0 bases, J lost 7 bases, and 8 bases stayed unmatched. CDR3 loop: CASSYSTGSGRGYTF. The CDR3 DNA follows: TGTGCCAGCAGTTACTCGACAGGGAGTGGTCGTGGCTACACCTTC.

The gene calls are TRBV5-5 and TRBJ1-1; D not resolved. Germline CDR1 reads SGHKS; CDR2 reads YYEKEE (reference sequence). V lost 0 bases and J 10 bases, leaving 10 bases between the germline ends. The CDR3 has 12 amino acids. The CDR3 spells CASSLVLSLAFF. CDR3 coding DNA: TGTGCCAGCAGCTTGGTGCTAAGTTTAGCTTTCTTT.